This T cell receptor (beta chain) was profiled in a study of T-cell memory formation after mild COVID-19. This clonotype was observed at least ten times. Its specificity is not known. Overall study findings and caveats: The finding that pre-infection memory included some responding clones suggested that cross-reactive memory joined.

MiXCR, run by TCRdb on the 5' RACE reads, gives a single entry per CDR3 protein. The repertoire holds 250,000 or so distinct CDR3 sequences, with 15% to 20% as singletons. V lost 0 bases to trimming and J lost 12 bases, with 15 bases between them. The CDR3 is 13 amino acids. The germline V gene has CDR1 SGDLS and CDR2 YYNGEE. The chain has TRBV9 and TRBJ1-1; D is possibly TRBD1 (5 bases). The origin of this receptor is a man aged 18 to 30 who had mild COVID-19 (a few samples of this study predate the infection). Cell type and time point are not known. Sequenced: PBMCs or a T cell subset sorted from them (not recorded which). CDR3 coding DNA: TGTGCCAGCAGCGTAGTCGATAGGGGATGGACTTTCTTT. This encodes CASSVVDRGWTFF.